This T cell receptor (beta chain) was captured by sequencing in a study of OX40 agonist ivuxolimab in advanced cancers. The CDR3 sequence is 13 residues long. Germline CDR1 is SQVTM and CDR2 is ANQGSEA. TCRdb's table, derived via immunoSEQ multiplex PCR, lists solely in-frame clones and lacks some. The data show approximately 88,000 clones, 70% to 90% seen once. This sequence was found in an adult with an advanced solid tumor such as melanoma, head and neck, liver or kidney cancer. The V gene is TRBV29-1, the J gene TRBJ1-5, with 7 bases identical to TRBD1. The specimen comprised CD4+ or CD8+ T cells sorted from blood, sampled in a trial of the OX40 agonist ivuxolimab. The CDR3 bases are TGCAGAGCCCAGGGGGTGGACAATCAGCCCCAGCATTTT. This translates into CRAQGVDNQPQHF.